This T cell receptor (beta chain) was observed in a study of T cell responses to AZD1222 COVID-19 vaccine. Regarding the study as a whole: Seropositive at baseline were only a handful of AZD1222 recipients. The donors showed a predominance of white British ancestry and of females, with possible underestimation of clonal diversity. Recipients of two AZD1222 doses showed rising Spike-specific TCR breadth and depth. Vaccine-related CD4 TCRs covered spike, predominating at 160-218 and 743-854.

Remarks on this clone: Antigen: not known.

The assay was immunoSEQ multiplex PCR, and TCRdb's table has in-frame clones only and misses some. The sample includes over 150,000 clones, just under 95% of them seen just once. There are 15 residues in the CDR3. Germline-derived CDR1 and CDR2 are SGHDT and YYEEEE. V was clipped by 3 bases and J by 2 bases, with 11 bases between them. The input for sequencing was peripheral blood, taken 28 days after the second dose of the MenACWY control vaccine. The clonotype originates from an adult who received the MenACWY meningococcal vaccine as a control. V gene TRBV5-6 combines with J gene TRBJ2-2, with D tentatively TRBD1 or TRBD2 (5 bases each). In DNA, the CDR3 is TGTGCCAGCAGCTCTGGGGGTATAAACACCGGGGAGCTGTTTTTT. It translates to CASSSGGINTGELFF.